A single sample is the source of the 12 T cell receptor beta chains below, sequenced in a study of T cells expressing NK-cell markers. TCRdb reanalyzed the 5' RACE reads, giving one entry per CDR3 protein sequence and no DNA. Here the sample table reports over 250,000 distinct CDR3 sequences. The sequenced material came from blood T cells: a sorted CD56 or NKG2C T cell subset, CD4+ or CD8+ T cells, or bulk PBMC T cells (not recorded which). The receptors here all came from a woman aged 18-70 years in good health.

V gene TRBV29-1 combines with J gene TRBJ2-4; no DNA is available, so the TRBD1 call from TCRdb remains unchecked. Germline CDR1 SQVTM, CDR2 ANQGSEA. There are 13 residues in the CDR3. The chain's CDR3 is CSVPQGAKNIQYF.

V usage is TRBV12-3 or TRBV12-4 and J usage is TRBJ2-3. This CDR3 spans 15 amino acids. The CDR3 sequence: CASSLEGSRPDTQYF.

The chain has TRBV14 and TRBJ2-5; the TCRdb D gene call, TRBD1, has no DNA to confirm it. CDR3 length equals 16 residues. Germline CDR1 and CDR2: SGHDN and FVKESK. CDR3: CASSQPRGASQETQYF. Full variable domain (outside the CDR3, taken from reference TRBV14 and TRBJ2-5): EAGVTQFPSHSVIEKGQTVTLRCDPISGHDNLYWYRRVMGKEIKFLLHFVKESKQDESGMPNNRFLAERTGGTYSTLKVQPAELEDSGVYFCASSQPRGASQETQYFGPGTRLLVL.

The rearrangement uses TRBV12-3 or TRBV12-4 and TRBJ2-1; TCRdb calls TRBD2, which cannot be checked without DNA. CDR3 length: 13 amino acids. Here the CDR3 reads CASSFPGVNEQFF.

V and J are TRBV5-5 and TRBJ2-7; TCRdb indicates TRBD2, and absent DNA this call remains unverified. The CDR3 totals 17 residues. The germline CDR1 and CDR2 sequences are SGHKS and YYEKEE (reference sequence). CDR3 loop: CASSLELVGRALNEQYF.

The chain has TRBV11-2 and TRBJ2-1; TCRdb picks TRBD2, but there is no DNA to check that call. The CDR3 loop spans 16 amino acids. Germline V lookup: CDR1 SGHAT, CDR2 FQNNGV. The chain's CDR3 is CASNPLGGLLENEQFF. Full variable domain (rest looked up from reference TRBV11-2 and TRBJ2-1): EAGVAQSPRYKIIEKRQSVAFWCNPISGHATLYWYQQILGQGPKLLIQFQNNGVVDDSQLPKDRFSAERLKGVDSTLKIQPAKLEDSAVYLCASNPLGGLLENEQFFGPGTRLTVL.

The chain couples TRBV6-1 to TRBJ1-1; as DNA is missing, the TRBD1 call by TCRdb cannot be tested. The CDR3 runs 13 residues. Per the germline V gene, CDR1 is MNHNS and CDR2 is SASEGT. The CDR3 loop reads CASRRTGLTEAFF.

The CDR3 reads CSVEGRDRVGKLFF. This rearrangement joins TRBV29-1 to TRBJ1-4; as DNA is missing, the TRBD1 call by TCRdb cannot be tested. Germline V gives CDR1 SQVTM, CDR2 ANQGSEA. There are 14 residues in the CDR3.

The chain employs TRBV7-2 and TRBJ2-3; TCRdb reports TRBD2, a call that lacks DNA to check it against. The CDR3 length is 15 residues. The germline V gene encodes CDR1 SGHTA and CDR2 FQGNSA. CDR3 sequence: CASSSLAASTDTQYF.

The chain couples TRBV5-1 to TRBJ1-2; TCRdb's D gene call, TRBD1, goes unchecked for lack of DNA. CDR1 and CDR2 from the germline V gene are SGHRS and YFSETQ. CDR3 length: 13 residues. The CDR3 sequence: CASSLGDRRGYTF.

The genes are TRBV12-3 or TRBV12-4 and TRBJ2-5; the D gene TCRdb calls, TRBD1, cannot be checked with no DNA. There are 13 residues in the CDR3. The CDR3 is CASSPTWAETQYF.

The chain's CDR3 is CSARLGTPPYEQYF. The chain employs TRBV20-1 and TRBJ2-7; TCRdb gives TRBD2 as the D gene, but with no DNA this cannot be confirmed. The CDR3 is 14 amino acids. Germline CDR1 DFQATT, CDR2 SNEGSKA (reference sequence).